What follows describes a single T cell receptor beta chain. One end of the junction varies from germline; a read error may be responsible. This specimen comes from a study of cytomegalovirus exposure and HLA in healthy donors. 13 Jbeta primers and 60 Vbeta primers were used for the PCR. TCRdb's table, derived via immunoSEQ multiplex PCR, lists solely in-frame clones and lacks some. The sample has 270,000 or so clones; about nine tenths are singletons. The CDR3 covers 16 residues. The V gene's germline CDR1 is SGHTA and CDR2 FQGTGA. The sample consisted of PBMCs. The chain is built from TRBV7-3 and TRBJ2-2; 10 bases are a match to TRBD2. This clonotype was sampled from a man in his forties in good health and CMV-seropositive. The CDR3 region has the DNA TGTGCCGGCAGCTCATGGACTAGCGGACACACCGGGGAGCTGTTTTTT. It codes for CAGSSWTSGHTGELFF.